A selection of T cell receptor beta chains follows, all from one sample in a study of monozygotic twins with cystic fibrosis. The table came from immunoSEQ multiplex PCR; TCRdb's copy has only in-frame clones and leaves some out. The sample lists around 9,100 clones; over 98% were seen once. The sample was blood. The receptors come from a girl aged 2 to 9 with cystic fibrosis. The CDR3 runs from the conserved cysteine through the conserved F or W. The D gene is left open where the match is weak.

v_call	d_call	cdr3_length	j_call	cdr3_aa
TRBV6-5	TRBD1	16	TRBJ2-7	CASSSSLKTGSIEQYF
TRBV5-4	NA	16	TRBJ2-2	CASSSTGRAGTGELFF
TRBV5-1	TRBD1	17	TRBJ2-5	CASRRIGQGGEGETQYF
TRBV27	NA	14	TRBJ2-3	CASSLFGGTDTQYF
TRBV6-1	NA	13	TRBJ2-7	CASVAGGTYEQYF
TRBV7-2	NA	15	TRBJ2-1	CASSPPGRGLNEQFF
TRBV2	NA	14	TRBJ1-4	CASSDVGANEKLFF
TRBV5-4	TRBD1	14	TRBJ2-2	CASRTGVNTGELFF
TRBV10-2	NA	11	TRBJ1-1	CASSGDYEAFF
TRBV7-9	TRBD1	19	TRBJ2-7	CASSRVNIENRGQGYPQYF
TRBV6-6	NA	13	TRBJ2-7	CASSYRDTYEQYF
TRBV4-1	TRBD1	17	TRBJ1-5	CASSQGYRDRGEQPQHF
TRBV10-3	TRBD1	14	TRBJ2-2	CAIDRGYNTGELFF
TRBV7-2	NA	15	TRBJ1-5	CASSLGQTSNQPQHF
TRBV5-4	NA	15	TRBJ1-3	CASSSGPASGNTIYF
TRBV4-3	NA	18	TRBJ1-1	CASSQTTGARWQGTEAFF
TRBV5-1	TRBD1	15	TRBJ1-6	CASSLTGVDNSPLHF